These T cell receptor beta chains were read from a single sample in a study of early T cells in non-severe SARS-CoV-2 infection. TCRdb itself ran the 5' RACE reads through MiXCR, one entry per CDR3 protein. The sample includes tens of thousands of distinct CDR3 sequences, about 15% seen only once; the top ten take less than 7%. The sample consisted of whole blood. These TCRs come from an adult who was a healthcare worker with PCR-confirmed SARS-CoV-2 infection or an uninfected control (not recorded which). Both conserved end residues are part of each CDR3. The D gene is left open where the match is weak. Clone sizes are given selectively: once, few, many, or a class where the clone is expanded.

CDR3 protein: CSASRGDIQYF
CDR3 DNA: TGCAGTGCTAGCCGTGGGGACATTCAGTACTTC
J gene: TRBJ2-4
D gene: NA
clone size: few
V gene: TRBV20-1
CDR3 length: 11

CDR3 protein: CASSLDRGRGYGYTF
CDR3 DNA: TGTGCCAGCAGTTTAGATAGGGGGCGCGGCTATGGCTACACCTTC
J gene: TRBJ1-2
D gene: TRBD1
clone size: few
V gene: TRBV12-3/TRBV12-4
CDR3 length: 15

CDR3 protein: CSARGGRGPDTQYF
CDR3 DNA: TGCAGTGCTAGAGGAGGCAGGGGCCCAGATACGCAGTATTTT
J gene: TRBJ2-3
D gene: NA
clone size: few
V gene: TRBV20-1
CDR3 length: 14

CDR3 protein: CASSSFGGGSSYNEQFF
CDR3 DNA: TGTGCCAGCAGTTCATTCGGTGGGGGCAGCTCCTACAATGAGCAGTTCTTC
J gene: TRBJ2-1
D gene: NA
clone size: few
V gene: TRBV27
CDR3 length: 17

CDR3 protein: CASSETGSYGYTF
CDR3 DNA: TGTGCCAGCAGTGAGACAGGGTCCTATGGCTACACCTTC
J gene: TRBJ1-2
D gene: TRBD1
clone size: few
V gene: TRBV6-1
CDR3 length: 13

CDR3 protein: CASSFPRLAGVWYF
CDR3 DNA: TGTGCCAGCAGTTTCCCCAGACTAGCGGGAGTGTGGTACTTC
J gene: TRBJ2-7
D gene: TRBD2
clone size: NA
V gene: TRBV28
CDR3 length: 14

CDR3 protein: CASSVGLAVTNEQFF
CDR3 DNA: TGTGCCAGCAGCGTGGGACTAGCGGTTACAAATGAGCAGTTCTTC
J gene: TRBJ2-1
D gene: TRBD2
clone size: many
V gene: TRBV11-3
CDR3 length: 15

CDR3 protein: CASSLFRVDTGELFF
CDR3 DNA: TGTGCCAGCAGCTTATTTCGGGTTGACACCGGGGAGCTGTTTTTT
J gene: TRBJ2-2
D gene: NA
clone size: NA
V gene: TRBV7-9
CDR3 length: 15

CDR3 protein: CASNSGSGNEQFF
CDR3 DNA: TGTGCCAGTAATAGCGGGAGCGGAAATGAGCAGTTCTTC
J gene: TRBJ2-1
D gene: TRBD2
clone size: NA
V gene: TRBV7-9
CDR3 length: 13

CDR3 protein: CASSLYRNTEAFF
CDR3 DNA: TGTGCCAGCAGTTTATACCGGAACACTGAAGCTTTCTTT
J gene: TRBJ1-1
D gene: NA
clone size: NA
V gene: TRBV27
CDR3 length: 13

CDR3 protein: CASSPVAGVNLDTQYF
CDR3 DNA: TGTGCCAGCAGCCCCGTAGCGGGAGTCAATTTGGATACGCAGTATTTT
J gene: TRBJ2-3
D gene: TRBD2
clone size: few
V gene: TRBV27
CDR3 length: 16

CDR3 protein: CASSNVRSEQFF
CDR3 DNA: TGTGCCAGCAGCAACGTAAGAAGTGAGCAGTTCTTC
J gene: TRBJ2-1
D gene: NA
clone size: few
V gene: TRBV7-2
CDR3 length: 12

CDR3 protein: CASSLARNRGWYF
CDR3 DNA: TGTGCCAGCAGCTTGGCCCGCAACAGGGGTTGGTACTTC
J gene: TRBJ2-7
D gene: TRBD1
clone size: NA
V gene: TRBV5-6
CDR3 length: 13

CDR3 protein: CASSAGADVYGYTF
CDR3 DNA: TGTGCCAGCAGCGCCGGAGCCGATGTGTATGGCTACACCTTC
J gene: TRBJ1-2
D gene: NA
clone size: NA
V gene: TRBV9
CDR3 length: 14

CDR3 protein: CASSPRGGRGMNTEAFF
CDR3 DNA: TGTGCCAGCAGCCCCCGGGGAGGCAGGGGGATGAACACTGAAGCTTTCTTT
J gene: TRBJ1-1
D gene: TRBD1
clone size: NA
V gene: TRBV7-8
CDR3 length: 17

CDR3 protein: CASTQGGEQYF
CDR3 DNA: TGTGCCAGCACCCAGGGGGGAGAGCAGTACTTC
J gene: TRBJ2-7
D gene: NA
clone size: NA
V gene: TRBV7-2
CDR3 length: 11

CDR3 protein: CSASIGGTDNEQFF
CDR3 DNA: TGCAGTGCTAGTATAGGCGGGACTGACAATGAGCAGTTCTTC
J gene: TRBJ2-1
D gene: NA
clone size: few
V gene: TRBV20-1
CDR3 length: 14

CDR3 protein: CASSHGITSYPQETQYF
CDR3 DNA: TGCGCCAGCAGCCACGGCATTACTAGCTACCCTCAAGAGACCCAGTACTTC
J gene: TRBJ2-5
D gene: NA
clone size: few
V gene: TRBV4-3
CDR3 length: 17

CDR3 protein: CASSPAAGQGMGGYTF
CDR3 DNA: TGCGCCAGCAGCCCCGCCGCGGGACAGGGGATGGGCGGCTACACCTTC
J gene: TRBJ1-2
D gene: TRBD1
clone size: many
V gene: TRBV5-1
CDR3 length: 16

CDR3 protein: CSARADEYSYEQYF
CDR3 DNA: TGCAGTGCTAGAGCGGACGAATATTCCTACGAGCAGTACTTC
J gene: TRBJ2-7
D gene: NA
clone size: many
V gene: TRBV20-1
CDR3 length: 14

CDR3 protein: CASSFGTSSYEQYF
CDR3 DNA: TGTGCCAGCAGCTTCGGGACTAGCTCCTACGAGCAGTACTTC
J gene: TRBJ2-7
D gene: TRBD2
clone size: NA
V gene: TRBV7-2
CDR3 length: 14

CDR3 protein: CASSDTPGNEQFF
CDR3 DNA: TGTGCCAGCAGTGACACCCCCGGGAATGAGCAGTTCTTC
J gene: TRBJ2-1
D gene: NA
clone size: NA
V gene: TRBV6-4
CDR3 length: 13

CDR3 protein: CASSRTGTYEQYF
CDR3 DNA: TGCGCCAGCAGCCGGACGGGAACCTACGAGCAGTACTTC
J gene: TRBJ2-7
D gene: NA
clone size: NA
V gene: TRBV5-1
CDR3 length: 13

CDR3 protein: CASSTGQPDQPQHF
CDR3 DNA: TGCGCCAGCAGCACCGGACAGCCTGATCAGCCCCAGCATTTT
J gene: TRBJ1-5
D gene: NA
clone size: many
V gene: TRBV5-1
CDR3 length: 14

CDR3 protein: CASSYSWRPLHF
CDR3 DNA: TGTGCCAGCAGTTACTCGTGGAGGCCCCTCCACTTT
J gene: TRBJ1-6
D gene: NA
clone size: NA
V gene: TRBV6-2/TRBV6-3
CDR3 length: 12

CDR3 protein: CASSYSSGRYSGDEQFF
CDR3 DNA: TGTGCCAGCAGCTACAGTAGCGGGAGGTACTCTGGGGATGAGCAGTTCTTC
J gene: TRBJ2-1
D gene: TRBD2
clone size: few
V gene: TRBV11-2
CDR3 length: 17

CDR3 protein: CASLAGVYEQFF
CDR3 DNA: TGCGCCAGCCTAGCGGGAGTCTATGAGCAGTTCTTC
J gene: TRBJ2-1
D gene: TRBD2
clone size: few
V gene: TRBV10-2
CDR3 length: 12

CDR3 protein: CASNGGSSTDTQYF
CDR3 DNA: TGTGCCAGCAACGGGGGGTCTAGCACAGATACGCAGTATTTT
J gene: TRBJ2-3
D gene: TRBD2
clone size: NA
V gene: TRBV28
CDR3 length: 14

CDR3 protein: CASSRRSLRDEQFF
CDR3 DNA: TGTGCCAGCAGCCGCCGGTCACTTAGGGATGAGCAGTTCTTC
J gene: TRBJ2-1
D gene: NA
clone size: NA
V gene: TRBV11-2
CDR3 length: 14

CDR3 protein: CSARDGGSGEQYF
CDR3 DNA: TGCAGTGCTAGAGATGGTGGGAGTGGCGAGCAGTACTTC
J gene: TRBJ2-7
D gene: NA
clone size: NA
V gene: TRBV20-1
CDR3 length: 13

CDR3 protein: CASSQFPFIAAQYF
CDR3 DNA: TGCGCCAGCAGCCAATTCCCTTTTATAGCGGCCCAGTACTTC
J gene: TRBJ2-5
D gene: NA
clone size: NA
V gene: TRBV4-1
CDR3 length: 14

CDR3 protein: CASSPRPGPYEQYF
CDR3 DNA: TGTGCCAGCAGCCCCCGCCCCGGACCCTACGAGCAGTACTTC
J gene: TRBJ2-7
D gene: NA
clone size: few
V gene: TRBV7-3
CDR3 length: 14

CDR3 protein: CASSGEETQYF
CDR3 DNA: TGTGCCAGCAGTGGGGAAGAGACCCAGTACTTC
J gene: TRBJ2-5
D gene: NA
clone size: many
V gene: TRBV2
CDR3 length: 11

CDR3 protein: CATGAAGSYEQYF
CDR3 DNA: TGTGCCACCGGCGCCGCCGGATCTTACGAGCAGTACTTC
J gene: TRBJ2-7
D gene: NA
clone size: few
V gene: TRBV28
CDR3 length: 13

CDR3 protein: CASSLTSGITDTQYF
CDR3 DNA: TGCGCCAGCAGCTTGACTAGCGGGATCACAGATACGCAGTATTTT
J gene: TRBJ2-3
D gene: TRBD2
clone size: few
V gene: TRBV5-1
CDR3 length: 15

CDR3 protein: CASSQDVTEMNTEAFF
CDR3 DNA: TGTGCCAGCAGCCAAGATGTTACGGAGATGAACACTGAAGCTTTCTTT
J gene: TRBJ1-1
D gene: NA
clone size: few
V gene: TRBV3-1
CDR3 length: 16

CDR3 protein: CASSYEVKGGPYQETQYF
CDR3 DNA: TGTGCCAGCAGTTACGAGGTTAAAGGAGGCCCGTACCAAGAGACCCAGTACTTC
J gene: TRBJ2-5
D gene: NA
clone size: NA
V gene: TRBV6-2/TRBV6-3
CDR3 length: 18

CDR3 protein: CASSLGQGSNYGYTF
CDR3 DNA: TGTGCCAGCAGCTTAGGACAGGGCAGTAACTATGGCTACACCTTC
J gene: TRBJ1-2
D gene: TRBD1
clone size: few
V gene: TRBV7-2
CDR3 length: 15

CDR3 protein: CASSLDSADRGYEQYF
CDR3 DNA: TGTGCCAGCAGCTTAGATTCCGCGGACAGGGGCTACGAGCAGTACTTC
J gene: TRBJ2-7
D gene: TRBD1
clone size: few
V gene: TRBV11-2
CDR3 length: 16

CDR3 protein: CSVDGPGGVDTQYF
CDR3 DNA: TGCAGCGTTGATGGCCCGGGAGGGGTAGATACGCAGTATTTT
J gene: TRBJ2-3
D gene: TRBD2
clone size: NA
V gene: TRBV29-1
CDR3 length: 14